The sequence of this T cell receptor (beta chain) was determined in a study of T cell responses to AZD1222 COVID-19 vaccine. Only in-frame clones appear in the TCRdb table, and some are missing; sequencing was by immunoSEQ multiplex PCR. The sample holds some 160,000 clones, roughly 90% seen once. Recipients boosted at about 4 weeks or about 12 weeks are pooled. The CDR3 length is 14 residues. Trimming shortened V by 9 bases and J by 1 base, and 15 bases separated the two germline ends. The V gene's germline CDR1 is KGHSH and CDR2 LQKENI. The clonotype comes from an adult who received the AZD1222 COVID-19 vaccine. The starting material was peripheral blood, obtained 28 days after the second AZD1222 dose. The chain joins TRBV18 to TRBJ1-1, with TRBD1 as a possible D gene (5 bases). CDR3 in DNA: TGTGCCAGTTGCCCGGGACTTACGAACACTGAAGCTTTCTTT. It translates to CASCPGLTNTEAFF.